A selection of T cell receptor beta chains follows, all from one sample in a study of vaccination and CD4 T cells after COVID-19. TCRdb used MiXCR to reprocess the PCR reads, holding one entry per CDR3 protein. The table includes under 30,000 distinct CDR3 sequences, approximately 67% detected once. No cognate antigen is known for these TCRs. This sample comprised CD4+ T cells from blood, cultured in vitro, obtained after SARS-CoV-2 vaccination. Receptors originate from a human donor who received a COVID-19 vaccine. Both conserved end residues are part of each CDR3. A D gene is named only where the DNA matches it firmly. Expanded clones get a size class; other rows say once, few or many, or leave the size out.

clone_size,j_call,v_call,d_call,cdr3_aa,cdr3_nt
few,TRBJ2-7,TRBV6-5,.,CASSYPGEGLYEQYF,TGTGCCAGCAGTTACCCCGGGGAAGGGCTCTACGAGCAGTACTTC
.,TRBJ1-2,TRBV20-1,TRBD1,CSAKRTGTGYGYTF,TGCAGTGCAAAACGGACAGGGACGGGCTATGGCTACACCTTC
.,TRBJ1-5,TRBV18,.,CASSPLASMSQPQHF,TGTGCCAGCTCACCCCTGGCGAGCATGAGTCAGCCCCAGCATTTT
few,TRBJ1-6,TRBV7-8,.,CASSLGGLGNSPLHF,TGTGCCAGCAGCTTAGGAGGGTTAGGTAATTCACCCCTCCACTTT
.,TRBJ1-2,TRBV20-1,.,CSARAASPMVSYTF,TGCAGTGCTAGAGCAGCAAGCCCTATGGTCAGCTACACCTTC
few,TRBJ2-1,TRBV24-1,.,CATGNSNEQFF,TGTGCCACCGGAAACTCCAATGAGCAGTTCTTC
once,TRBJ2-5,TRBV10-1,.,CATMETYEGPQYF,TGCGCCACCATGGAGACTTACGAAGGGCCCCAGTACTTC
.,TRBJ1-5,TRBV24-1,.,CATSDSNQPQHF,TGTGCCACCAGTGACAGCAATCAGCCCCAGCATTTT
.,TRBJ2-7,TRBV20-1,TRBD2,CSAKTPRWSGGSYEQYF,TGCAGTGCGAAGACCCCCCGGTGGAGCGGGGGTTCCTACGAGCAGTACTTC
few,TRBJ2-5,TRBV6-1,.,CASSPASYQETQYF,TGTGCCAGCAGCCCGGCGTCATACCAAGAGACCCAGTACTTC
.,TRBJ2-7,TRBV20-1,TRBD1,CSAYRDRLTYEQYF,TGCAGTGCTTACCGGGACAGATTAACCTACGAGCAGTACTTC
.,TRBJ2-2,TRBV20-1,TRBD2,CSASVSGGNTGELFF,TGCAGTGCTAGCGTTAGCGGGGGGAACACCGGGGAGCTGTTTTTT
.,TRBJ1-5,TRBV27,TRBD1,CASSLPDRGNQPQHF,TGTGCCAGCAGTTTACCGGACAGGGGCAATCAGCCCCAGCATTTT
.,TRBJ1-5,TRBV10-3,.,CAISLGTASNQPQHF,TGTGCCATCAGTCTGGGGACGGCGAGCAATCAGCCCCAGCATTTT
.,TRBJ2-1,TRBV11-3,TRBD1,CASSLEGQGYNEQFF,TGTGCCAGCAGCTTAGAAGGACAGGGGTACAATGAGCAGTTCTTC
.,TRBJ1-2,TRBV19,TRBD1,CASDEIDRVWGYTF,TGTGCCAGTGACGAGATTGACAGGGTTTGGGGCTACACCTTC
.,TRBJ1-1,TRBV19,.,CASSYGPRVDTEAFF,TGTGCCAGTAGTTACGGTCCCAGGGTAGACACTGAAGCTTTCTTT
once,TRBJ2-7,TRBV27,TRBD1,CASSYKVGQGNRYEQYF,TGTGCCAGCAGTTATAAAGTTGGACAGGGGAATCGCTACGAGCAGTACTTC
.,TRBJ2-5,TRBV12-3/TRBV12-4,TRBD2,CASSFRRGGDQETQYF,TGTGCCAGCAGTTTTCGTCGGGGGGGGGATCAAGAGACCCAGTACTTC
few,TRBJ2-5,TRBV2,TRBD2,CASSGLAGGRETQYF,TGTGCCAGCAGTGGACTAGCGGGGGGGCGAGAGACCCAGTACTTC
.,TRBJ2-5,TRBV2,TRBD1,CASSEGQGVEETQYF,TGTGCCAGCAGTGAAGGGCAGGGGGTGGAAGAGACCCAGTACTTC
once,TRBJ1-1,TRBV7-7,.,CASSLDVNTEAFF,TGTGCCAGCAGCTTAGATGTGAACACTGAAGCTTTCTTT
.,TRBJ2-2,TRBV7-9,TRBD1,CASSSPGQGSTGELFF,TGTGCCAGCAGCTCCCCGGGACAGGGAAGCACCGGGGAGCTGTTTTTT
.,TRBJ1-5,TRBV20-1,.,CSARDPGRGGSNQPQHF,TGCAGTGCTAGAGATCCTGGAAGGGGGGGTAGCAATCAGCCCCAGCATTTT